The rows below give T cell receptor beta chains drawn from one sample of a study of OX40 agonist ivuxolimab in advanced cancers. The repertoire was sequenced with immunoSEQ multiplex PCR; TCRdb's copy has only in-frame clones and lacks some. Altogether about 71,000 clones are present, around 94% being singletons, with the ten largest covering about 15%. The material sequenced was CD4+ or CD8+ T cells sorted from blood, taken in a trial of the OX40 agonist ivuxolimab. Source of these receptors: an adult with an advanced solid tumor such as melanoma, head and neck, liver or kidney cancer. CDR3s include the opening cysteine and the closing phenylalanine or tryptophan. D genes are given only for firm matches. The size field is filled for only some rows; it gives once, few, many or a size class.

CDR3 protein | CDR3 DNA | D gene | CDR3 length | J gene | clone size | V gene
CASSSVGKTEAFF | TGTGCCAGCAGTTCGGTGGGGAAGACTGAAGCTTTCTTT | . | 13 | TRBJ1-1 | . | TRBV6-1
CASSPTQGNTEAFF | TGCGCCAGCAGCCCTACGCAGGGGAACACTGAAGCTTTCTTT | . | 14 | TRBJ1-1 | few | TRBV4-3
CASSEGIAEAYEQYF | TGTGCCAGCAGTGAAGGAATAGCGGAGGCCTACGAGCAGTACTTC | . | 15 | TRBJ2-7 | . | TRBV2
CASSLASGRGSYEQYF | TGTGCCAGCAGCTTAGCTAGCGGTAGAGGTTCCTACGAGCAGTACTTC | TRBD2 | 16 | TRBJ2-7 | . | TRBV13
CASSPSGGNQETQYF | TGTGCCAGCAGCCCGTCGGGGGGAAACCAAGAGACCCAGTACTTC | TRBD2 | 15 | TRBJ2-5 | . | TRBV9
CASSPRARTGVYGYTF | TGCGCCAGCAGCCCTCGCGCGAGGACAGGGGTTTATGGCTACACCTTC | TRBD1 | 16 | TRBJ1-2 | . | TRBV10-1
CAGRDGASYEQYF | TGTGCCGGACGGGACGGCGCGTCCTACGAGCAGTACTTC | . | 13 | TRBJ2-7 | . | TRBV2
CASSLGTSGSAYLAADTQYF | TGTGCCAGCAGCTTGGGGACTAGCGGGAGCGCCTACCTGGCCGCAGATACGCAGTATTTT | TRBD2 | 20 | TRBJ2-3 | . | TRBV5-4
CASSFGWDTEAFF | TGTGCCAGCAGCTTCGGATGGGACACTGAAGCTTTCTTT | . | 13 | TRBJ1-1 | . | TRBV13
CASSQGVEAFF | TGCGCCAGCAGCCAAGGGGTAGAAGCTTTCTTT | . | 11 | TRBJ1-1 | few | TRBV4-1
CASSLTGGADTQYF | TGTGCCAGCAGTTTGACAGGGGGAGCAGATACGCAGTATTTT | TRBD1 | 14 | TRBJ2-3 | . | TRBV28
CASSLGDPRGGRNTEAFF | TGTGCCAGCAGCTTAGGAGACCCCCGAGGGGGCAGGAACACTGAAGCTTTCTTT | TRBD1 | 18 | TRBJ1-1 | . | TRBV7-9
CASSYGTGYEQYF | TGTGCCAGCAGTTACGGGACCGGTTACGAGCAGTACTTC | . | 13 | TRBJ2-7 | . | TRBV6-5
CASGVGDTEAFF | TGTGCCAGCGGGGTCGGGGACACTGAAGCTTTCTTT | . | 12 | TRBJ1-1 | few | TRBV9
CASFPTQGLRGNQPQHF | TGTGCCAGCTTCCCCACACAGGGGTTGAGGGGCAATCAGCCCCAGCATTTT | TRBD1 | 17 | TRBJ1-5 | . | TRBV2
CASSHLHGGNEAFF | TGCGCCAGCAGCCATCTTCACGGAGGGAATGAAGCTTTCTTT | . | 14 | TRBJ1-1 | . | TRBV4-3
CASSPGTVYEQYF | TGTGCCAGCAGCCCGGGGACGGTTTACGAGCAGTACTTC | . | 13 | TRBJ2-7 | . | TRBV7-6
CASSYGTGAPQHF | TGTGCCAGCAGCTACGGAACAGGGGCGCCCCAGCATTTT | TRBD1 | 13 | TRBJ1-5 | . | TRBV11-2
CATSDGLVGATNEKLFF | TGTGCCACCAGCGACGGTCTGGTAGGGGCCACTAATGAAAAACTGTTTTTT | . | 17 | TRBJ1-4 | . | TRBV15
CASSQREETDTQYF | TGTGCCAGCAGCCAGCGGGAAGAAACAGATACGCAGTATTTT | . | 14 | TRBJ2-3 | . | TRBV4-2
CASSSRGYPTPSNEQFF | TGTGCCAGCAGTTCAAGGGGCTACCCCACTCCTTCCAATGAGCAGTTCTTC | . | 17 | TRBJ2-1 | . | TRBV27
CASSPDRENSPLHF | TGTGCCAGCAGTCCGGACAGGGAGAATTCACCCCTCCACTTT | TRBD1 | 14 | TRBJ1-6 | . | TRBV27
CASCQGSTYEQYF | TGTGCCAGCTGCCAGGGCAGTACCTACGAGCAGTACTTC | . | 13 | TRBJ2-7 | . | TRBV6-6
CASSSPGTGTHNEQFF | TGTGCCAGCAGCTCTCCCGGGACAGGGACACACAATGAGCAGTTCTTC | TRBD1 | 16 | TRBJ2-1 | . | TRBV5-6
CASSPARTSEQYF | TGCGCCAGCAGCCCGGCACGGACTAGCGAGCAGTACTTC | TRBD2 | 13 | TRBJ2-7 | . | TRBV5-1
CASSQDQGSGNTIYF | TGCGCCAGCAGCCAAGATCAGGGGTCTGGAAACACCATATATTTT | . | 15 | TRBJ1-3 | . | TRBV4-3
CASSHLAGTAYEQYF | TGCGCCAGCAGCCACTTGGCCGGGACAGCCTACGAGCAGTACTTC | TRBD1 | 15 | TRBJ2-7 | . | TRBV4-3